The sequence of this T cell receptor beta chain was determined in a study of cytomegalovirus exposure and HLA in healthy donors. The PCR used 60 Vbeta and 13 Jbeta primers. The table came from immunoSEQ multiplex PCR; TCRdb's copy has only in-frame clones and leaves some out. Seen here are around 130,000 clones, about 81% observed once, and the top ten hold nearly 3%. Sampled while nominally healthy, donors likely had unrecorded immune exposures. In germline, CDR1 is MNHNS, CDR2 SASEGT. This CDR3 contains 15 residues. This chain joins TRBV6-1 and TRBJ2-5; 7 bases line up with TRBD2. The DNA matches TRBJ2-7 better at its end, which makes the J call doubtful. Specimen: PBMCs. The receptor's source is a woman between 40 and 50 years old in good health and CMV-seropositive. In DNA, the CDR3 is TGTGCCAGCAGCACTACTAGCGATAGCTCCTACGAGCAGTACTTC. This sequence encodes CASSTTSDSSYEQYF.